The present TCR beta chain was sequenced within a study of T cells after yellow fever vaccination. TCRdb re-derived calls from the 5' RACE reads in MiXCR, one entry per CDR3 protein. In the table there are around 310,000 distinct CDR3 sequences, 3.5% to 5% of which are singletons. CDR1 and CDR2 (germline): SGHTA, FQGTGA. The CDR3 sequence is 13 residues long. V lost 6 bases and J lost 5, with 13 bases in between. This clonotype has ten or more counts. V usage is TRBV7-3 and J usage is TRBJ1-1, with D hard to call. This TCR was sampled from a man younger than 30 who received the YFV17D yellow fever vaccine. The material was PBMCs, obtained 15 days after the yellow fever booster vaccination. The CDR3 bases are TGTGCCAGCAGTTGGAGGGAGAGGACTGAAGCTTTCTTT. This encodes CASSWRERTEAFF.